Presented here are 30 T cell receptor beta chains from one specimen sequenced in a study of blood T cell repertoires in COVID-19. Profiled with immunoSEQ multiplex PCR; TCRdb holds only in-frame clones, not every one. The data show some 86,000 clones, 75% to 95% seen once. Sequencing was performed on peripheral blood. The receptors come from a human donor with active COVID-19. The donor label of this sample is uncertain.

CDR3 nucleotides: TGTGCCAGCAGTTCTTCCGGGACAAGACATGAGCCCCAGCATTTT. Amino acids: CASSSSGTRHEPQHF. The chain uses TRBV27 and TRBJ1-5; tentative D call: TRBD1 (6 bases). V lost 4 bases to trimming and J lost 8 bases, with 18 bases between them. The CDR3 is 15 residues long. CDR1 and CDR2 (germline): MNHEY, SMNVEV (reference sequence).

The chain employs TRBV7-9 and TRBJ1-2; D is ambiguous. The germline CDR1 and CDR2 sequences are SEHNR and FQNEAQ (reference sequence). With 0 bases removed from V and 6 bases from J, the gap between germline ends came to 11 bases. The CDR3 sequence is 14 residues long. CDR3 in amino acids: CASSLAGREDGYTF. The CDR3 DNA reads as TGTGCCAGCAGCTTAGCGGGGAGGGAGGATGGCTACACCTTC.

The chain has TRBV27 and TRBJ2-3; D call uncertain. V was trimmed by 5 bases and J by 2 bases, leaving 14 bases between them. The germline CDR1 and CDR2 sequences are MNHEY and SMNVEV (reference sequence). The CDR3 length is 15 residues. In DNA, the CDR3 is TGTGCCAGCAGTGGCTTCTCATTGTTCACAGATACGCAGTATTTT. This sequence encodes CASSGFSLFTDTQYF.

The rearrangement links TRBV29-1 to TRBJ2-5, with no clear D. Trimming removed 4 bases at V and 1 base at J, with 13 bases between. Looked up from germline, CDR1 is SQVTM and CDR2 is ANQGSEA. The CDR3 runs 14 residues. CDR3 amino acids: CSVVGRVSQETQYF. The CDR3 nucleotides are TGCAGCGTTGTCGGTAGAGTGAGCCAAGAGACCCAGTACTTC.

The chain employs TRBV5-4 and TRBJ1-4; 11 bases agree with TRBD1. The V gene end was trimmed by 7 bases and the J gene end by 0 bases; junction bases not matched to a gene: 2. Germline V gene sequence: CDR1 SGHNT, CDR2 YYREEE (reference sequence). This CDR3 region has 15 residues. The CDR3 region is CASGTGGATNEKLFF. The DNA for the CDR3 is TGTGCCAGCGGGACAGGGGGGGCAACTAATGAAAAACTGTTTTTT.

A single count supports this clone. The genes are TRBV15 and TRBJ2-7; 7 nucleotides match TRBD1. This CDR3 contains 14 residues. V trimming: 2 bases; J trimming: 3 bases; junction bases outside the gene matches: 4. Germline V gene lookup returns CDR1 LNHNV and CDR2 YYDKDF (reference sequence). For the CDR3, the DNA is TGTGCCACCAGCAGAAAGAGGGACAGCTACGAGCAGTACTTC. Its translation is CATSRKRDSYEQYF.

The V call is TRBV3-1 (or the pseudogene TRBV3-2), the J call TRBJ2-1; 11 positions agree with TRBD2. The germline CDR1 and CDR2 sequences are LGHDT and YNNKEL (reference sequence). The CDR3 has 17 residues. V dropped 3 bases and J dropped 7; count of bases not matched to a gene: 11. The CDR3 is CASSHQLRLAGGNEQFF. DNA of the CDR3: TGTGCCAGCAGCCACCAGCTGCGGCTAGCGGGGGGAAATGAGCAGTTCTTC.

This clone was picked up a small number of times. V gene TRBV5-1 combines with J gene TRBJ1-6; TRBD1 might be the D (5 bases). This CDR3 contains 14 residues. Trimming shortened V by 4 bases and J by 3 bases, and 8 bases separated the two germline ends. Looked up from germline, CDR1 is SGHRS and CDR2 is YFSETQ. CDR3 sequence (DNA): TGCGCCAGCAGCCTCGACAGCTATAATTCACCCCTCCACTTT. Encoded protein: CASSLDSYNSPLHF.

The CDR3 DNA follows: TGCGCCAGCAGTCGTTGTACGGGGGAGCCCTCTGGGGCCAACGTCCTGACTTTC. It specifies CASSRCTGEPSGANVLTF. V and J are TRBV23-1 and TRBJ2-6, with a weak D call TRBD2 (6 bases). TRBV23-1 is recorded as an ORF, its role being uncertain. The CDR3 runs to 18 residues. Trimming removed 4 bases from V and 0 bases from J, with 16 bases in between.

This clone showed up just once. The chain uses TRBV7-2 and TRBJ2-5, with D unresolved. Germline CDR1 and CDR2: SGHTA and FQGNSA. V dropped 0 bases and J dropped 1 base, with 12 bases sitting between them. The CDR3 has 16 residues. DNA of the CDR3: TGTGCCAGCAGCTTAGCGCATGGGCAGCTCCAAGAGACCCAGTACTTC. Its translation: CASSLAHGQLQETQYF.

V usage is TRBV3-1 (or the pseudogene TRBV3-2) and J usage is TRBJ2-1, with 10 bases aligning to TRBD1. Germline assignment: CDR1 LGHDT and CDR2 YNNKEL (reference sequence). The CDR3 is made up of 17 amino acids. The junction had 9 bases not matched to a gene; V was cut back by 0 bases and J by 7 bases. The CDR3 DNA reads as TGTGCCAGCAGCCAAGAAGGCGACAGGGGGCAGGGGAATGAGCAGTTCTTC. It yields the protein CASSQEGDRGQGNEQFF.

The chain uses TRBV2 and TRBJ1-5; TRBD1 agrees at 7 bases. Trimming cost V 4 bases and J 6 bases; bases outside gene matches: 6. The CDR3 has 14 residues. In germline, CDR1 is SNHLY, CDR2 FYNNEI. The DNA of the CDR3 is TGTGCCAGCAGTGGTATGGCAGGGGGTCAGCCCCAGCATTTT. It translates to CASSGMAGGQPQHF.

The rearrangement links TRBV12-5 to TRBJ2-6; TRBD1 aligns across 8 bases. CDR1 and CDR2 (germline): LGHNT, FRNRAP. The length of the CDR3 is 17 residues. J lost 0 bases, V lost 4 bases, and 5 bases had no gene match. The CDR3, as DNA: TGTGCTAGTGGTTCAGGACAGGGAGCCTCTGGGGCCAACGTCCTGACTTTC. Protein: CASGSGQGASGANVLTF. Variable domain in full (rest from reference TRBV12-5 and TRBJ2-6): DARVTQTPRHKVTEMGQEVTMRCQPILGHNTVFWYRQTMMQGLELLAYFRNRAPLDDSGMPKDRFSAEMPDATLATLKIQPSEPRDSAVYFCASGSGQGASGANVLTFGAGSRLTVL.

The sample holds one count of this clone. This chain links TRBV7-2 with TRBJ2-5; D not certain. The CDR3 length is 15 residues. Trimming removed 0 bases at V and 4 bases at J, with 12 bases between. The germline gives CDR1 SGHTA, CDR2 FQGNSA. The CDR3 reads CASSLASADRETQYF. In DNA, the CDR3 is TGTGCCAGCAGCTTAGCATCTGCGGATCGAGAGACCCAGTACTTC.

V usage is TRBV6-6 and J usage is TRBJ1-2; D possibly corresponds to TRBD1 (5 bases). Germline CDR1 reads MNHNY; CDR2 reads SVGAGI (reference sequence). Trimming cost V 5 bases and J 4 bases, with 20 bases left between them. The CDR3 is 16 residues long. The CDR3 region has the DNA TGTGCCAGCAGTGGGGGAGGGTTATCCTTTAGCTATGGCTACACCTTC. This codes for CASSGGGLSFSYGYTF.

This chain links TRBV5-1 with TRBJ2-7; TRBD1 agrees at 9 bases. The germline gives CDR1 SGHRS, CDR2 YFSETQ. This CDR3 has 14 residues. The V and J ends lost 4 bases and 2 bases, in that order; junction bases with no gene match: 4. CDR3 DNA: TGCGCCAGCAGCAGGGGACAGGGACCCTACGAGCAGTACTTC. Translating gives CASSRGQGPYEQYF.

The rearrangement uses TRBV5-1 and TRBJ2-3; possibly TRBD1 for D (6 bases). Germline loops: CDR1 SGHRS, CDR2 YFSETQ. The CDR3 has 16 residues. Trimming took off 0 bases at V and 0 bases at J, with 11 bases between the two ends. CDR3 sequence: CASSLEDRPSTDTQYF. The CDR3 DNA sequence: TGCGCCAGCAGCTTGGAGGACAGACCTAGCACAGATACGCAGTATTTT. The full variable domain, completed using reference TRBV5-1 and TRBJ2-3, is KAGVTQTPRYLIKTRGQQVTLSCSPISGHRSVSWYQQTPGQGLQFLFEYFSETQRNKGNFPGRFSGRQFSNSRSEMNVSTLELGDSALYLCASSLEDRPSTDTQYFGPGTRLTVL.

This chain uses TRBV9 with TRBJ1-6, with D possibly being TRBD1 (5 bases). Germline values: CDR1 SGDLS, CDR2 YYNGEE. V was pared by 0 bases and J by 9 bases, with 13 bases between. The CDR3 extends over 15 amino acids. DNA for the CDR3: TGTGCCAGCAGCGTAGACCCCAGGGTTGCTTCACCCCTCCACTTT. It specifies CASSVDPRVASPLHF. Filled out from reference TRBV9 and TRBJ1-6, the complete variable domain reads DSGVTQTPKHLITATGQRVTLRCSPRSGDLSVYWYQQSLDQGLQFLIQYYNGEERAKGNILERFSAQQFPDLHSELNLSSLELGDSALYFCASSVDPRVASPLHFGNGTRLTVT.

J is TRBJ2-5 and V is TRBV28; a possible D gene is TRBD2 (7 bases). The CDR3 runs 18 residues. The germline V gene encodes CDR1 MDHEN and CDR2 SYDVKM. Trimming shortened V by 4 bases and J by 5 bases, and 26 bases separated the two germline ends. The CDR3 is CASSSDRQPRGALETQYF. As DNA, the CDR3 is TGTGCCAGCAGTTCGGATCGGCAGCCCCGGGGGGCCCTTGAGACCCAGTACTTC.

The chain uses TRBV24-1 and TRBJ1-1; D may be TRBD1 (6 bases). Trimming stripped 7 bases from V and 4 bases from J, with 15 bases between. CDR3 size: 14 residues. Germline V gene sequence: CDR1 KGHDR, CDR2 SFDVKD. The CDR3: CATRAGEFGTEAFF. The DNA of the CDR3 is TGTGCCACCAGGGCAGGGGAGTTTGGCACTGAAGCTTTCTTT.

The genes are TRBV6-2 or TRBV6-3 and TRBJ1-1, with D possibly matching TRBD1 (5 bases). The germline V gene encodes CDR1 MNHEY and CDR2 SVGEGT. CDR3 length equals 15 residues. Trimming removed 0 bases from V and 0 bases from J, with 8 bases in between. CDR3 amino acids: CASSYSDSMNTEAFF. DNA of the CDR3: TGTGCCAGCAGTTACTCAGACAGCATGAACACTGAAGCTTTCTTT.

This chain connects TRBV28 to TRBJ1-5, with a tentative D call TRBD1 (6 bases). V was trimmed by 6 bases and J by 4 bases, leaving 22 bases between them. CDR3 length: 17 amino acids. Germline assignment: CDR1 MDHEN and CDR2 SYDVKM. CDR3: CASRTPTGEEANQPQHF. The CDR3 DNA is TGTGCCAGCAGAACCCCGACAGGCGAGGAGGCTAATCAGCCCCAGCATTTT.

With regard to this clone: At one boundary the junction diverges from the germline segment, which might be a read error. The V call is TRBV11-2, the J call TRBJ2-7, with TRBD2 as a possible D gene (6 bases). The CDR3 covers 13 residues. Germline V CDR1 and CDR2: SGHAT, FQNNGV. CDR3 region: CASSLGSRRDQLF. For the CDR3, the DNA is TGTGCCAGCAGCTTAGGTAGTAGGAGGGACCAACTCTTC.

The V and J genes are TRBV5-6 and TRBJ1-4; no clear D gene. V lost 0 bases, J lost 8 bases, and 14 bases lay in between. There are 15 residues in the CDR3. Germline loops: CDR1 SGHDT, CDR2 YYEEEE. DNA for the CDR3: TGTGCCAGCAGCTTGGATGGTGGCTTCCGAGAAAAACTGTTTTTT. Protein sequence: CASSLDGGFREKLFF.

CDR3 amino acids: CASSPGGTENTEAFF. The CDR3 DNA reads as TGTGCCAGCAGCCCTGGGGGGACAGAGAACACTGAAGCTTTCTTT. The gene calls are TRBV6-2 or TRBV6-3 and TRBJ1-1; 7 positions agree with TRBD1. CDR1 is MNHEY and CDR2 is SVGEGT in the germline V gene. V shed 6 bases, J shed 1 base, and the junction held 8 bases outside the gene matches. This CDR3 contains 15 residues.

This chain uses TRBV11-3 with TRBJ2-1, with 8 positions matching TRBD1. The germline gives CDR1 SGHNT, CDR2 YENEEA. The V and J ends lost 5 bases and 9 bases, in that order; junction bases with no gene match: 6. The CDR3 has 13 amino acids. The CDR3 region is CASSEQGGGEQFF. The CDR3 region has the DNA TGTGCCAGCAGCGAACAGGGGGGAGGTGAGCAGTTCTTC.

The table lists this clone with a count of one. The genes are TRBV5-1 and TRBJ2-2; 8 positions agree with TRBD1. Trimming removed 2 bases from V and 8 bases from J; junction bases left unmatched: 8. The germline V gene encodes CDR1 SGHRS and CDR2 YFSETQ. The CDR3 consists of 15 residues. This CDR3 is CASSFSDRAGGELFF. The CDR3 DNA follows: TGCGCCAGCAGCTTCTCGGACAGGGCGGGAGGGGAGCTGTTTTTT. The complete variable domain, with remaining parts taken from reference TRBV5-1 and TRBJ2-2, reads KAGVTQTPRYLIKTRGQQVTLSCSPISGHRSVSWYQQTPGQGLQFLFEYFSETQRNKGNFPGRFSGRQFSNSRSEMNVSTLELGDSALYLCASSFSDRAGGELFFGEGSRLTVL.

This rearrangement joins TRBV5-1 to TRBJ2-2, with D hard to call. The V gene's germline CDR1 is SGHRS and CDR2 YFSETQ. With 5 bases removed from V and 1 base from J, the gap between germline ends came to 9 bases. The CDR3 runs 14 residues. The CDR3 DNA reads TGCGCCAGCAGGTCTGCAGGGAACACCGGGGAGCTGTTTTTT. Amino acid sequence: CASRSAGNTGELFF.

This clone was detected once. This chain connects TRBV5-1 to TRBJ2-3; unclear D gene. The CDR3 runs 14 residues. Trimming took 3 bases from V and 4 from J, leaving 12 bases between them. CDR1 and CDR2 (germline): SGHRS, YFSETQ. As DNA, the CDR3 is TGCGCCAGCAGCTGGGCAGGTGCACCAGATACGCAGTATTTT. This codes for CASSWAGAPDTQYF.

This sequence joins TRBV27 and TRBJ1-6, with D perhaps matching TRBD1 (5 bases). The CDR3 contains 14 residues. Germline-derived CDR1 and CDR2 are MNHEY and SMNVEV (reference sequence). V dropped 2 bases and J dropped 7 bases, with 9 bases sitting between them. The CDR3 loop is CASSLRQLNSPLHF. CDR3 bases: TGTGCCAGCAGTTTACGACAGTTGAATTCACCCCTCCACTTT.